This paragraph covers one T cell receptor (beta chain) sequence. No cognate antigen has been identified for it. There are no base qualities to consult, and no much larger clone falls within one base. CDR3 length: 15 amino acids, cysteine to phenylalanine. Only CDR3 DNA is held: 45 bases, read in frame from base 1. V was cut back by 4 bases and J by 2 bases, leaving a gap of 14 bases between them. As encoded in the germline V gene, CDR1 is LGHNA while CDR2 is YNFKEQ. This sample is part of a study of T cell changes during pregnancy in multiple sclerosis (dated by TCRdb to 2018 to 2020). About the study as a whole: The study looked at changes in the T cell repertoire across pregnancy in women with multiple sclerosis.

Preparation of the library involved the immunoSEQ multiplex PCR assay. Sourced from immuneACCESS, this table was stored by TCRdb with only in-frame sequences that have V and J called. A share of the clones is absent; for the studies checked, an unresolved V gene accounts for under half, and the remainder has no known explanation. The sample profile shows almost 35,000 clones; 90% of them were found once. Of the sample, around 4.3% falls within the top ten clones. The rearrangement joined TRBV4-2 to TRBJ2-5; the D gene is perhaps TRBD2, from 5 matching bases. The sample consisted of CD8+ T cells from peripheral blood mononuclear cells, taken after pregnancy. The receptor was isolated from a female donor with multiple sclerosis, enrolled in a pregnancy study. The nucleotides read TGTGCCAGCAGCCCGGAACTTGGCGGGCAAGAGACCCAGTACTTC. This codes for CASSPELGGQETQYF.